This T cell receptor (beta chain) was identified in a study of T cell responses to AZD1222 COVID-19 vaccine. CDR3 length: 13 residues. CDR1 and CDR2 (germline): GTSNPN, SVGIG (reference sequence). After removal of 5 bases from V and 8 bases from J, the junction contained 10 bases not matched to a gene. Only in-frame clones appear in the TCRdb table, and some are missing; sequencing was by immunoSEQ multiplex PCR. The table lists about 150,000 clones, under 95% of them singletons, with about 4.6% in the top ten. The receptor comes from an adult in good health. This chain uses TRBV30 with TRBJ2-5; 8 bases align to TRBD1. The sequenced sample was peripheral blood, obtained on day 0 of AZD1222 vaccination. This CDR3 is CAWGQGLKETQYF. The CDR3 DNA follows: TGTGCCTGGGGACAGGGCTTGAAGGAAACCCAGTACTTC.